The 20 T cell receptor beta chains listed next were all sequenced from one sample in a study of OX40 agonist ivuxolimab in advanced cancers. Data came from immunoSEQ multiplex PCR; TCRdb stores just in-frame clones and leaves some out. The sample consists of around 26,000 clones, roughly 93% of them appearing once. This material consisted of CD4+ or CD8+ T cells sorted from blood, taken in a trial of the OX40 agonist ivuxolimab. Receptor source: an adult with an advanced solid tumor such as melanoma, head and neck, liver or kidney cancer.

The V call is TRBV7-9, the J call TRBJ1-1, with D unresolved. The CDR3 is 14 amino acids. Trimming stripped 6 bases from V and 5 bases from J, with 16 bases between. In germline, CDR1 is SEHNR, CDR2 FQNEAQ (reference sequence). In DNA form, the CDR3 reads TGTGCCAGCAGACTCATTAGGTTCAGGACTGAAGCTTTCTTT. Its protein is CASRLIRFRTEAFF.

The chain joins TRBV7-2 to TRBJ2-7; D is ambiguous. The CDR3 runs 16 residues. V gave up 1 base and J gave up 1 base, with 14 bases separating them. The germline gives CDR1 SGHTA, CDR2 FQGNSA. This CDR3 is CASSLEGQSFSYEQYF. DNA for the CDR3: TGTGCCAGCAGCTTAGAAGGGCAGTCCTTTTCCTACGAGCAGTACTTC.

The chain recombines TRBV11-2 with TRBJ2-1; 12 bases match TRBD2. CDR3 length: 16 amino acids. V was pared by 5 bases and J by 6 bases, with 8 bases of the junction left unmatched. Germline CDR1 and CDR2: SGHAT and FQNNGV. The CDR3 DNA sequence: TGTGCCAGCAGCACCCCTAGCGGGGGGGCCTTCAATGAGCAGTTCTTC. Its translation is CASSTPSGGAFNEQFF.

This sequence joins TRBV2 and TRBJ1-1; weak D call: TRBD1 (6 bases). This CDR3 is built from 13 residues. V lost 5 bases and J 4 bases, leaving 11 bases between the germline ends. CDR1 and CDR2 from the germline V gene are SNHLY and FYNNEI. CDR3 coding DNA: TGTGCCAGCAGTCAACAGGGAGGCACTGAAGCTTTCTTT. It encodes CASSQQGGTEAFF.

The rearrangement joins TRBV27 to TRBJ1-6; D is ambiguous. Germline assignment: CDR1 MNHEY and CDR2 SMNVEV (reference sequence). The V end was cut by 5 bases, the J end by 4 bases, with 9 bases between. This CDR3 comprises 14 residues. The CDR3 is CASSPGVYNSPLHF. In DNA form, the CDR3 reads TGTGCCAGCAGTCCGGGAGTTTATAATTCACCCCTCCACTTT.

The chain is built from TRBV27 and TRBJ1-6; 11 nucleotides line up with TRBD1. The junction had 4 bases not matched to a gene; V was cut back by 2 bases and J by 4 bases. The germline V gene has CDR1 MNHEY and CDR2 SMNVEV (reference sequence). The CDR3 is made up of 17 amino acids. CDR3 nucleotides: TGTGCCAGCAGTTTAGCCGGGACAGGGGGATATAATTCACCCCTCCACTTT. Protein product: CASSLAGTGGYNSPLHF.

J is TRBJ2-1 and V is TRBV5-4, with 11 nucleotides matching TRBD1. Germline V gene lookup returns CDR1 SGHNT and CDR2 YYREEE (reference sequence). V lost 9 bases and J lost 10; bases outside the gene matches: 12. The CDR3 has 14 residues. CDR3 bases: TGTGCCATCTCGGGACAGGGGGTAAAGTGGGAGCAGTTCTTC. As protein: CAISGQGVKWEQFF.

CDR3 residues: CASSLRQTNTGELFF. The CDR3 nucleotides read TGTGCCAGCAGCCTCCGACAGACGAACACCGGGGAGCTGTTTTTT. The chain recombines TRBV7-2 with TRBJ2-2; possible D gene TRBD1, 5 bases. The CDR3 contains 15 residues. The germline V gene encodes CDR1 SGHTA and CDR2 FQGNSA. The V gene lost 5 bases and the J gene lost 0 bases, with 10 bases spanning the gap.

DNA for the CDR3: TGTGCCAGCAGCTTAGCCCACACTAGCGGATACACAGATACGCAGTATTTT. This translates into CASSLAHTSGYTDTQYF. This rearrangement joins TRBV7-2 to TRBJ2-3, with TRBD2 matching 8 bases. Per the germline V gene, CDR1 is SGHTA and CDR2 is FQGNSA. With V trimmed by 0 bases and J by 2 bases, 7 bases remained unmatched. There are 17 residues in the CDR3.

J is TRBJ2-1 and V is TRBV7-3, with 12 bases aligning to TRBD2. This CDR3 is built from 16 residues. V gave up 5 bases and J gave up 8 bases; unmatched junction bases: 10. Germline lookup yields CDR1 SGHTA and CDR2 FQGTGA. The CDR3 coding sequence is TGTGCCAGCAGCCCAGGACTAGCGGGGCAGTTAGATGAGCAGTTCTTC. Protein product: CASSPGLAGQLDEQFF.

This chain connects TRBV7-8 to TRBJ2-3; 10 bases align to TRBD2. Germline values: CDR1 SGHVS, CDR2 FQNEAQ. The junction had 14 bases not matched to a gene; V was cut back by 1 base and J by 4 bases. The CDR3 has 19 residues. CDR3 DNA: TGTGCCAGCAGCTTAGTTGTCGTAGCGGGGGGCCCAGGGGCAGATACGCAGTATTTT. As protein: CASSLVVVAGGPGADTQYF.

This chain connects TRBV7-2 to TRBJ2-5; 14 positions agree with TRBD2. V lost 6 bases and J lost 2; bases outside the gene matches: 5. Germline CDR1 reads SGHTA; CDR2 reads FQGNSA. CDR3 length equals 16 residues. CDR3 sequence reads: CASSHGLAGGQETQYF. The CDR3 nucleotides are TGTGCCAGCAGTCATGGACTAGCGGGGGGTCAAGAGACCCAGTACTTC.

The chain couples TRBV30 to TRBJ1-2; the D gene is possibly TRBD1 (5 bases). The CDR3 covers 15 residues. Germline CDR1 GTSNPN, CDR2 SVGIG (reference sequence). Trimming stripped 4 bases from V and 1 base from J, with 16 bases between. CDR3 protein: CAWTGFGHFNYGYTF. DNA of the CDR3: TGTGCCTGGACAGGGTTTGGACATTTTAACTATGGCTACACCTTC. Variable domain in full (rest from reference TRBV30 and TRBJ1-2): SQTIHQWPATLVQPVGSPLSLECTVEGTSNPNLYWYRQAAGRGLQLLFYSVGIGQISSEVPQNLSASRPQDRQFILSSKKLLLSDSGFYLCAWTGFGHFNYGYTFGSGTRLTVV.

This sequence joins TRBV5-1 and TRBJ1-3, with D perhaps TRBD1 (6 bases). This CDR3 spans 18 amino acids. CDR1 is SGHRS and CDR2 is YFSETQ in the germline V gene. The V and J ends lost 2 bases and 0 bases respectively, with 18 bases between them. In DNA, the CDR3 is TGCGCCAGCAGCTTACAGGGCCCGAAAACAGTCTCTGGAAACACCATATATTTT. This gives the protein CASSLQGPKTVSGNTIYF.

This chain joins TRBV4-2 and TRBJ2-7; 8 bases map to TRBD1. V gave up 1 base and J gave up 3 bases; unmatched junction bases: 5. The CDR3 is made up of 15 amino acids. CDR1 LGHNA and CDR2 YNFKEQ come from the germline V gene. DNA of the CDR3: TGTGCCAGCAGCCAAGCGGCAGGGGGCTTCTACGAGCAGTACTTC. Amino acid sequence: CASSQAAGGFYEQYF.

Worth noting for this clone: The conserved phenylalanine or tryptophan is not found at the CDR3 terminus, so this likely reflects a read error. The V gene is TRBV27, the J gene TRBJ2-7, with D unresolved. V was trimmed by 2 bases and J by 3 bases, leaving 8 bases between them. Germline V gene sequence: CDR1 MNHEY, CDR2 SMNVEV (reference sequence). This CDR3 comprises 13 residues. Written as DNA, the CDR3 is TGTGCCAGCAGTTTAGGTGTGGGCTACGAGCAGTACTCC. Amino acid sequence: CASSLGVGYEQYS.

This chain uses TRBV29-1 with TRBJ2-7; 8 nucleotides align to TRBD2. The CDR3 is made up of 14 amino acids. The trim removed 6 bases at V and 0 bases at J, leaving 7 bases unmatched. Looked up from germline, CDR1 is SQVTM and CDR2 is ANQGSEA. CDR3 bases: TGCAGCGTCCGGGGGGGGGATTCCTCCTACGAGCAGTACTTC. It specifies CSVRGGDSSYEQYF.

The chain couples TRBV7-2 to TRBJ2-7, with unresolved D. CDR3 size: 15 residues. Germline values: CDR1 SGHTA, CDR2 FQGNSA. Trimming pared 1 base from V and 0 bases from J, leaving 10 bases between. CDR3 nucleotides: TGTGCCAGCAGCTTAGGGGCGGATTCCTCCTACGAGCAGTACTTC. It encodes CASSLGADSSYEQYF.

The chain has TRBV5-1 and TRBJ2-2; 12 bases fit TRBD2. With 4 bases clipped from V and 2 bases from J, the junction kept 18 bases outside the gene matches. The CDR3 totals 21 residues. The V gene's germline CDR1 is SGHRS and CDR2 YFSETQ. CDR3 DNA sequence: TGCGCCAGCAGCCCCCACCCCCTGACTAGCGGGGGCCAACCTAACACCGGGGAGCTGTTTTTT. Amino acid sequence: CASSPHPLTSGGQPNTGELFF.

This clone was seen once. V is TRBV9 and J is TRBJ1-3; the D is unclear. Per germline, CDR1 SGDLS and CDR2 YYNGEE. Trimming removed 2 bases from V and 7 bases from J, with 13 bases in between. The CDR3 is made up of 14 amino acids. The CDR3 loop reads CASSVVGEANTIYF. For the CDR3, the DNA is TGTGCCAGCAGCGTTGTCGGGGAAGCCAACACCATATATTTT.